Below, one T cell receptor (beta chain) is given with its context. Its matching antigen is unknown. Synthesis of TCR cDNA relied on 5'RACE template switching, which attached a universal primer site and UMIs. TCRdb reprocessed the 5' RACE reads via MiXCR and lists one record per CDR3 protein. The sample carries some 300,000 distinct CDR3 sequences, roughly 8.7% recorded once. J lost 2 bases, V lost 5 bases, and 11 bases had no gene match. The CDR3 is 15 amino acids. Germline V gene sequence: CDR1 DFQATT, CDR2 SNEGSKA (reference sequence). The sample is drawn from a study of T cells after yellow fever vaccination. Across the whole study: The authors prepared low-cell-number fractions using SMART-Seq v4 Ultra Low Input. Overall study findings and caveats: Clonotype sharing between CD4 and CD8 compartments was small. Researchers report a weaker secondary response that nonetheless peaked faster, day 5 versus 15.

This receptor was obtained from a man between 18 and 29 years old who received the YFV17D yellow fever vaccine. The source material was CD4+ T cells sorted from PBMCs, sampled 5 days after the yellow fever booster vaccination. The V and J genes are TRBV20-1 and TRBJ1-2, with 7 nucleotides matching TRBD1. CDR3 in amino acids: CSARRTGLLNYGYTF. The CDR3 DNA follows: TGCAGTGCTCGCCGGACAGGACTACTCAACTATGGCTACACCTTC.